This record looks at one TCR beta chain sequence and its context. Its specificity is not known. The CDR3 has 14 residues. The J segment lost 7 bases and the V segment lost 5 bases, leaving 10 bases of the junction unmatched. The germline gives CDR1 SEHNR, CDR2 FQNEAQ (reference sequence). The data were obtained in a study of T cells after yellow fever vaccination. Study-level findings and limits: Subsequent booster samples again held most clones from primary vaccination (more than 95% CD4, over 80% CD8).

A 5'RACE template-switching step, the method used to make TCR cDNA, added a universal primer site and UMIs. TCRdb processed the 5' RACE reads anew with MiXCR; each CDR3 protein has one entry. The repertoire includes 300,000 or so distinct CDR3 sequences, approximately 8% of them detected once, and approximately 15% sits in the top ten. V usage is TRBV7-9 and J usage is TRBJ1-2, with 7 bases matching TRBD1. Specimen: PBMCs, collected approximately 47 days after the first yellow fever vaccination. This TCR was sampled from a man between 18 and 29 years old who received the YFV17D yellow fever vaccine. This chain's CDR3 is CASSPGRGNGGYTF. CDR3 DNA sequence: TGTGCCAGCAGCCCTGGCAGGGGGAATGGTGGCTACACCTTC.